The TCR beta chain described here comes from a study of blood T cell repertoires in COVID-19. About the research overall: The study drew acute and convalescent COVID-19 samples from the United States, Italy and Spain. The analysed material was cDNA or gDNA that came from T cells, B-cell-depleted T cells, or PBMCs.

Per the original methods: Amplification of reference gene primers was used by the study to estimate nucleated cell counts. Profiled with immunoSEQ multiplex PCR; TCRdb holds only in-frame clones, not every one. From that table come the V and J calls and clone size; the DNA was used to work out D and trimming. The sample contains under 300,000 clones, about 88% of which appear only once. Per germline, CDR1 LGHDT and CDR2 YNNKEL (reference sequence). V shed 0 bases and J 12 bases; nucleotides not matched to a gene: 2. The CDR3 is 12 amino acids. The J gene is TRBJ2-4, the V gene TRBV3-1 (or the pseudogene TRBV3-2), with 7 bases lining up with TRBD1. Sequenced material: peripheral blood. The receptor was isolated from a woman between 70 and 85 years old with active or convalescent COVID-19. CDR3 sequence: CASSQEGDSQYF. DNA for the CDR3: TGTGCCAGCAGCCAAGAAGGGGACAGTCAGTACTTC.